These 23 T cell receptor beta chains came from one sample sequenced in a study of T cell repertoires in cytomegalovirus infection. No antigen is known for these receptors. TCRdb independently ran MiXCR on the reads; one entry per CDR3 protein. The sample shows about 330,000 distinct CDR3 sequences, roughly 36% of them seen only once. The input for sequencing was cultured PBMCs, taken from culture after CMV antigen stimulation. The receptor set was obtained from a human donor in good health (CMV status not recorded). Some clones in this sample may be carry-over from other donors' samples.

This clonotype was recorded a few times. CDR3 residues: CASSLAGPTGAYGYTF. CDR3 DNA: TGTGCCAGCAGCTTAGCAGGTCCGACAGGGGCTTATGGCTACACCTTC. This chain joins TRBV7-2 and TRBJ1-2, with 8 bases identical to TRBD1. The CDR3 consists of 16 residues. Germline lookup yields CDR1 SGHTA and CDR2 FQGNSA. V gave up 0 bases and J gave up 5 bases; unmatched junction bases: 8.

This clonotype came up a few times. The V call is TRBV7-2, the J call TRBJ1-4; 11 bases align to TRBD1. The germline CDR1 and CDR2 sequences are SGHTA and FQGNSA. J lost 7 bases, V lost 5 bases, and 3 bases had no gene match. The length of the CDR3 is 14 residues. The chain's CDR3 is CASSGTGGPEKLFF. As DNA, the CDR3 is TGTGCCAGCAGCGGGACAGGGGGGCCTGAAAAACTGTTTTTT.

Ten or more counts support this clonotype. The J gene is TRBJ2-2, the V gene TRBV7-3; TRBD2 is a possible D gene (6 bases). The CDR3 length is 14 residues. Germline V gives CDR1 SGHTA, CDR2 FQGTGA. The germline V and J ends were trimmed by 3 bases and 3 bases, with 8 bases remaining between them. The DNA of the CDR3 is TGTGCCAGCAGCTTGACTAGTCACACCGGGGAGCTGTTTTTT. This encodes CASSLTSHTGELFF.

The gene calls are TRBV15 and TRBJ2-5; D gene unclear. V lost 3 bases to trimming and J lost 5 bases, with 7 bases between them. The CDR3 covers 12 residues. CDR1 and CDR2 from the germline V gene are LNHNV and YYDKDF (reference sequence). CDR3 in DNA: TGTGCCACCAGCAGGGGCCTTGAGACCCAGTACTTC. Protein product: CATSRGLETQYF. Drawing the rest from reference TRBV15 and TRBJ2-5, the complete variable domain is DAMVIQNPRYQVTQFGKPVTLSCSQTLNHNVMYWYQQKSSQAPKLLFHYYDKDFNNEADTPDNFQSRRPNTSFCFLDIRSPGLGDTAMYLCATSRGLETQYFGPGTRLLVL.

The genes are TRBV20-1 and TRBJ1-1; D remains unclear. V lost 6 bases, J lost 2 bases, and 13 bases lay in between. The germline V gene has CDR1 DFQATT and CDR2 SNEGSKA (reference sequence). This CDR3 spans 13 amino acids. CDR3 nucleotide sequence: TGCAGTGCCCCGATGTTCGGTAACACTGAAGCTTTCTTT. Translating it yields CSAPMFGNTEAFF.

The gene calls are TRBV12-3 or TRBV12-4 and TRBJ2-7; the D is unclear. V lost 6 bases and J lost 3, with 12 bases in between. This CDR3 region has 13 residues. For the CDR3, the DNA is TGTGCCAGCAGCCTTTCTCTTTTCTACGAGCAGTACTTC. Residues: CASSLSLFYEQYF.

This clonotype has just one count. This rearrangement joins TRBV19 to TRBJ1-2, with 9 bases aligning to TRBD1. Trimming at V came to 4 bases and at J to 12 bases, leaving 18 bases not matched to a gene. The CDR3 runs 16 residues. Germline V gene data show CDR1 as LNHDA and CDR2 as SQIVND (reference sequence). The CDR3 is CASSNEKQGARGGHTF. CDR3 DNA sequence: TGTGCCAGTAGTAACGAAAAACAGGGGGCGCGGGGCGGCCACACCTTC.

This chain connects TRBV7-2 to TRBJ2-1; 13 positions agree with TRBD2. V shed 0 bases and J 9 bases; nucleotides not matched to a gene: 5. This CDR3 comprises 16 residues. CDR1 is SGHTA and CDR2 is FQGNSA in the germline V gene. The CDR3 reads CASSLALAGGPREQFF. The CDR3 DNA reads as TGTGCCAGCAGCTTAGCACTAGCGGGAGGGCCCCGTGAGCAGTTCTTC.

This clonotype was observed a handful of times. The gene calls are TRBV10-3 and TRBJ1-4; the D gene is possibly TRBD1 (5 bases). The germline V and J ends were trimmed by 5 bases and 6 bases, with 13 bases remaining between them. Germline-derived CDR1 and CDR2 are ENHRY and SYGVKD. The CDR3 runs to 14 residues. The CDR3 DNA reads as TGTGCCATCAGTCGACAGTTACCAGATGAAAAACTGTTTTTT. Residues: CAISRQLPDEKLFF.

The chain combines TRBV4-3 with TRBJ2-1; D unclear. CDR1 is LGHNA, CDR2 YSLEER, per germline. The CDR3 extends over 15 amino acids. V lost 2 bases to trimming and J lost 3 bases, with 11 bases between them. This chain's CDR3 is CASSQQLSLYNEQFF. The CDR3 DNA is TGCGCCAGCAGCCAACAGCTCTCACTCTACAATGAGCAGTTCTTC.

The chain couples TRBV7-2 to TRBJ1-3; TRBD1 is a possible D gene (5 bases). Germline V gene sequence: CDR1 SGHTA, CDR2 FQGNSA. The germline V and J ends were trimmed by 1 base and 4 bases, with 14 bases remaining between them. There are 16 residues in the CDR3. The DNA of the CDR3 is TGTGCCAGCAGCTTAGAACGGCGGGGGACCGGAAACACCATATATTTT. This codes for CASSLERRGTGNTIYF.

This rearrangement joins TRBV28 to TRBJ2-7, with a possible D match to TRBD1 (6 bases). The CDR3 runs 13 residues. Germline lookup yields CDR1 MDHEN and CDR2 SYDVKM. The ends were cut back, 6 bases at V and 2 bases at J, with 11 bases in the middle. CDR3 nucleotide sequence: TGTGCCAGCAGGGGGGACACACCCTACGAGCAGTACTTC. Translating it yields CASRGDTPYEQYF.

There are a few counts of this clonotype. The V and J genes are TRBV5-1 and TRBJ1-2; D unclear. V shed 4 bases and J shed 3 bases, with 13 bases lying between them. Looked up from germline, CDR1 is SGHRS and CDR2 is YFSETQ. The CDR3 covers 14 residues. The chain's CDR3 is CASSLDMYHYGYTF. CDR3 nucleotides: TGCGCCAGCAGCCTCGACATGTACCACTATGGCTACACCTTC.

This clonotype was seen a few times. The chain couples TRBV19 to TRBJ2-1; the match to TRBD2 covers 11 bases. With V trimmed by 3 bases and J by 7 bases, 14 bases remained unmatched. The germline gives CDR1 LNHDA, CDR2 SQIVND (reference sequence). The CDR3 covers 18 residues. As DNA, the CDR3 is TGTGCCAGTAGTATGTCACCCCCACTAGCGGGAGCATTTAATGAGCAGTTCTTC. Encoded protein: CASSMSPPLAGAFNEQFF.

This rearrangement joins TRBV18 to TRBJ2-7; D is uncertain. Trimming pared 3 bases from V and 2 bases from J, leaving 11 bases between. CDR1 and CDR2 (germline): KGHSH, LQKENI. This CDR3 spans 14 amino acids. CDR3 in amino acids: CASSPLVRPYEQYV. As DNA, the CDR3 is TGTGCCAGCTCACCGTTAGTCCGGCCCTACGAGCAGTACGTC.

The CDR3 DNA follows: TGTGCCAGCAGCCGAGGGGGGGGTCAAGAGACCCAGTACTTC. As protein: CASSRGGGQETQYF. V is TRBV6-6 and J is TRBJ2-5; tentatively, D is TRBD2 (7 bases). Between the trimmed V and J ends, which lost 6 bases and 2 bases, there was a span of 13 bases. This CDR3 spans 14 amino acids. The V gene's germline CDR1 is MNHNY and CDR2 SVGAGI (reference sequence).

J is TRBJ1-4 and V is TRBV7-2, with D maybe TRBD1 (6 bases). V gave up 1 base and J gave up 7 bases, with 10 bases separating them. The CDR3 contains 14 residues. Germline values: CDR1 SGHTA, CDR2 FQGNSA. CDR3 DNA: TGTGCCAGCAGCTTAGACAGGGTCGGTGAAAAACTGTTTTTT. Its translation: CASSLDRVGEKLFF.

This clonotype was counted between two and nine times. The J gene is TRBJ1-1, the V gene TRBV28, with D maybe TRBD1 (6 bases). V lost 5 bases to trimming and J lost 1 base, with 20 bases between them. The CDR3 length is 17 residues. Germline V CDR1 and CDR2: MDHEN, SYDVKM. The CDR3 protein is CASSPPDRPLRNTEAFF. For the CDR3, the DNA is TGTGCCAGCAGTCCTCCTGACAGGCCCCTGAGGAACACTGAAGCTTTCTTT.

The genes are TRBV28 and TRBJ2-6, with D unclear. From germline, CDR1 is MDHEN and CDR2 SYDVKM. The V and J ends lost 7 bases and 4 bases respectively, with 14 bases between them. There are 15 residues in the CDR3. The CDR3 protein is CASNTVNFGANVLTF. As DNA, the CDR3 is TGTGCCAGCAATACCGTCAATTTCGGGGCCAACGTCCTGACTTTC.

Ten or more counts support this clonotype. This chain connects TRBV7-9 to TRBJ1-6; D remains ambiguous. The V and J ends lost 0 bases and 10 bases respectively, with 7 bases between them. Germline V lookup: CDR1 SEHNR, CDR2 FQNEAQ (reference sequence). This CDR3 region has 13 residues. DNA for the CDR3: TGTGCCAGCAGCTTAGCTGGGATGTCACCCCTCCACTTT. This translates into CASSLAGMSPLHF.

This clonotype appeared a few times. The chain links TRBV11-1 to TRBJ1-2, with D maybe TRBD1 (5 bases). V was cut by 4 bases and J by 4 bases, with 16 bases left in between. CDR3 length: 15 residues. Germline V gives CDR1 SGHAT, CDR2 FQDESV (reference sequence). The chain's CDR3 is CASSSQDRTFYGYTF. The CDR3 region has the DNA TGTGCCAGCAGCTCACAGGACCGAACGTTCTATGGCTACACCTTC.

A few counts support this clonotype. The gene calls are TRBV7-2 and TRBJ2-2, with 9 bases lining up with TRBD2. The germline CDR1 and CDR2 sequences are SGHTA and FQGNSA. J was trimmed by 5 bases and V by 6 bases; bases with no gene match: 7. This CDR3 contains 15 residues. The CDR3 DNA sequence: TGTGCCAGCAGATGGCGGACTAGCGTTACCGGGGAGCTGTTTTTT. It codes for CASRWRTSVTGELFF.

This chain connects TRBV3-1 to TRBJ2-1, with D possibly matching TRBD2 (5 bases). Germline lookup yields CDR1 LGHDT and CDR2 YNNKEL (reference sequence). The V gene lost 2 bases and the J gene lost 2 bases, with 19 bases spanning the gap. The CDR3 is 18 residues long. The CDR3 spells CASSQHSLTGMTYNEQFF. The CDR3 DNA is TGTGCCAGCAGCCAACACTCCCTGACGGGAATGACCTACAATGAGCAGTTCTTC.